Presented here are 29 T cell receptor beta chains from one specimen sequenced in a study of T cells in Graves' hyperthyroidism and ophthalmopathy (dated by TCRdb to about 2019). Libraries were prepared through multiplex PCR. Sequencing instrument: Illumina HiSeq 2000. The TCR beta CDR3 regions were amplified from RNA transcripts. A first-round RT-PCR of the TCR CDR3 used the HTBI primer set with the Qiagen OneStep RT-PCR kit. TCRdb passed the public sequencing reads through fastp at Q25 and MiXCR, retaining productive beta sequences. Identical CDR3 protein sequences are pooled into one entry, listed with their most common genes and DNA. The sample has about 690,000 distinct CDR3 sequences on record, around a sixth of them singletons. Roughly a sixth of the sample belongs to the ten largest clones. Input material: blood. The receptors were sampled from a man aged 45 to 65 with Graves' hyperthyroidism.

The chain carries TRBV28 and TRBJ2-7; D may be TRBD1 (6 bases). The V and J ends lost 5 bases and 5 bases respectively, with 13 bases between them. The CDR3 has 13 residues. The germline CDR1 and CDR2 sequences are MDHEN and SYDVKM. The CDR3 sequence: CASSPTGRDEQYF. DNA for the CDR3: TGTGCCAGCAGTCCCACAGGGAGAGACGAGCAGTACTTC. Full variable domain (outside the CDR3, taken from reference TRBV28 and TRBJ2-7): DVKVTQSSRYLVKRTGEKVFLECVQDMDHENMFWYRQDPGLGLRLIYFSYDVKMKEKGDIPEGYSVSREKKERFSLILESASTNQTSMYLCASSPTGRDEQYFGPGTRLTVT.

This clonotype was counted ten times or more. The chain uses TRBV24-1 and TRBJ2-3, with D perhaps TRBD2 (5 bases). The germline CDR1 and CDR2 sequences are KGHDR and SFDVKD. V was shortened by 2 bases and J by 2 bases, with 16 bases between the two germline ends. CDR3 length: 17 residues. CDR3 bases: TGTGCCACCAGTGATTCGTGGACTGAAAAGCACACAGATACGCAGTATTTT. It codes for CATSDSWTEKHTDTQYF.

This clonotype was seen a handful of times. The chain is built from TRBV6-2 or TRBV6-3 and TRBJ2-7; D is undetermined. With 6 bases removed from V and 3 bases from J, the gap between germline ends came to 6 bases. The CDR3 runs to 11 residues. Germline CDR1 is MNHEY and CDR2 is SVGEGT. The CDR3 protein is CASRNNYEQYF. The CDR3 bases are TGTGCCAGCAGAAACAACTACGAGCAGTACTTC.

This chain connects TRBV24-1 to TRBJ2-1, with TRBD2 identical over 14 bases. The J segment lost 10 bases and the V segment lost 4 bases, leaving 8 bases of the junction unmatched. CDR1 and CDR2 (germline): KGHDR, SFDVKD. This CDR3 spans 16 amino acids. The CDR3 loop reads CATSDPGLAGVGEQFF. As DNA, the CDR3 is TGTGCCACCAGTGACCCGGGACTAGCGGGAGTAGGGGAGCAGTTCTTC.

Turning to this clonotype: A much larger clone lies a single base off, so this may be a read error. This chain joins TRBV7-2 and TRBJ1-1; D possibly corresponds to TRBD1 (6 bases). This CDR3 spans 14 amino acids. Germline V gene lookup returns CDR1 SGHTA and CDR2 FQGNSA. The CDR3: CASSPAGGATEVFF. CDR3 sequence (DNA): TGTGCCAGCAGCCCAGCGGGGGGCGCGACTGAAGTTTTCTTT. Looking up the rest from reference TRBV7-2 and TRBJ1-1 gives the full variable domain: GAGVSQSPSNKVTEKGKDVELRCDPISGHTALYWYRQSLGQGLEFLIYFQGNSAPDKSGLPSDRFSAERTGGSVSTLTIQRTQQEDSAVYLCASSPAGGATEVFFGQGTRLTVV.

This clonotype has a count of ten or more. The gene calls are TRBV30 and TRBJ2-3, with D hard to call. CDR3 size: 12 residues. V lost 4 bases and J 0 bases, leaving 5 bases between the germline ends. From germline, CDR1 is GTSNPN and CDR2 SVGIG (reference sequence). The CDR3 nucleotides are TGTGCCTGGAACCCTAGCACAGATACGCAGTATTTT. This codes for CAWNPSTDTQYF.

At least ten counts were recorded for this clonotype. J is TRBJ2-3 and V is TRBV11-2; D is perhaps TRBD2 (7 bases). V was clipped by 1 base and J by 0 bases, with 14 bases between them. The germline V gene has CDR1 SGHAT and CDR2 FQNNGV. The CDR3 is 17 residues long. CDR3 sequence: CASSLVWRGHSTDTQYF. CDR3 in DNA: TGTGCCAGCAGCTTAGTATGGCGGGGGCATAGCACAGATACGCAGTATTTT. The whole variable domain, remainder taken from reference TRBV11-2 and TRBJ2-3, is EAGVAQSPRYKIIEKRQSVAFWCNPISGHATLYWYQQILGQGPKLLIQFQNNGVVDDSQLPKDRFSAERLKGVDSTLKIQPAKLEDSAVYLCASSLVWRGHSTDTQYFGPGTRLTVL.

The genes are TRBV9 and TRBJ2-7; 7 bases map to TRBD1. Per germline, CDR1 SGDLS and CDR2 YYNGEE. The CDR3 is 15 residues long. After removal of 4 bases from V and 4 bases from J, the junction contained 11 bases not matched to a gene. The CDR3 DNA reads as TGTGCCAGCAGCTCTGACCGGGACAGAGGGTACGAGCAGTACTTC. Translating gives CASSSDRDRGYEQYF.

This clonotype was seen just once. The V gene is TRBV12-3 or TRBV12-4, the J gene TRBJ2-7, with D perhaps matching TRBD1 or TRBD2 (5 bases each). CDR3 size: 18 residues. The ends were cut back, 6 bases at V and 1 base at J, with 25 bases in the middle. CDR3 region: CASSIRDPTRTTSYEQYF. CDR3 nucleotide sequence: TGTGCCAGCAGCATCCGGGACCCAACTAGGACGACTTCCTACGAGCAGTACTTC.

This clonotype was seen repeatedly, ten times or more. The chain carries TRBV28 and TRBJ2-1, with TRBD1 matching over 8 bases. Germline CDR1 reads MDHEN; CDR2 reads SYDVKM. V shed 3 bases, J shed 8 bases, and the junction held 9 bases outside the gene matches. This CDR3 is built from 15 residues. The CDR3 nucleotides are TGTGCCAGCAGTTTGTCAGGACAGGGTATCCATGAGCAGTTCTTC. This sequence encodes CASSLSGQGIHEQFF.

This clonotype was picked up many times. The chain is built from TRBV6-1 and TRBJ1-1; D is unresolved. This CDR3 region has 10 residues. CDR1 is MNHNS, CDR2 SASEGT, per germline. V was clipped by 3 bases and J by 4 bases, with 0 bases between them. The chain's CDR3 is CASSDTEAFF. DNA of the CDR3: TGTGCCAGCAGTGACACTGAAGCTTTCTTT.

This clonotype was detected only a few times. The chain has TRBV14 and TRBJ1-6; 9 bases map to TRBD1. V shed 4 bases, J shed 10 bases, and the junction held 8 bases outside the gene matches. The CDR3 length is 15 residues. Germline CDR1 is SGHDN and CDR2 is FVKESK. The CDR3 DNA sequence: TGTGCCAGCAGCCCAACAGGGGGCGGAAGGTCACCCCTCCACTTT. Encoded protein: CASSPTGGGRSPLHF.

At least ten counts were recorded for this clonotype. The chain carries TRBV29-1 and TRBJ2-7; 8 nucleotides agree with TRBD1. This CDR3 spans 13 amino acids. The ends lost 3 bases at V and 6 bases at J; junction bases unmatched: 7. Germline CDR1 reads SQVTM; CDR2 reads ANQGSEA. In DNA, the CDR3 is TGCAGCGTTGACCTACAGGGGGGTGGCGAGCAGTACTTC. Its protein product is CSVDLQGGGEQYF.

Concerning this clonotype itself: Germline is not matched at one junction end, which may reflect a read error. This chain joins TRBV28 and TRBJ2-7; the match to TRBD1 covers 11 bases. Germline assignment: CDR1 MDHEN and CDR2 SYDVKM. The CDR3 sequence is 14 residues long. In nucleotides, the CDR3 is TGTGCCGGCAGTATCCGGACAGGGGGCAACGAGCAGTACTTC. Translation gives CAGSIRTGGNEQYF.

The J gene is TRBJ2-7, the V gene TRBV6-1; D is possibly TRBD2 (6 bases). The V end was cut by 8 bases, the J end by 0 bases, with 26 bases between. Germline loops: CDR1 MNHNS, CDR2 SASEGT. The CDR3 has 18 residues. CDR3: CASCPGPGDDRISYEQYF. Here the CDR3 DNA reads TGTGCCAGCTGTCCCGGTCCGGGGGACGACAGAATCTCCTACGAGCAGTACTTC.

As for this clonotype: With a much larger clone just one base away, this may be a read error. V and J are TRBV6-2 or TRBV6-3 and TRBJ2-7; 8 positions match TRBD1. V was pared by 7 bases and J by 5 bases, with 10 bases of the junction left unmatched. Germline V gene sequence: CDR1 MNHEY, CDR2 SVGEGT. The CDR3 has 14 amino acids. Here the CDR3 reads CASMLTTGDNEQYF. The CDR3 DNA reads as TGTGCCAGCATGTTGACGACAGGGGACAACGAGCAGTACTTC.

This clonotype was recorded at least ten times. The V call is TRBV11-1, the J call TRBJ2-3; 13 nucleotides agree with TRBD2. Per germline, CDR1 SGHAT and CDR2 FQDESV (reference sequence). The CDR3 sequence is 18 residues long. J was trimmed by 3 bases and V by 5 bases; bases with no gene match: 11. The CDR3 reads CASSPLAGGPRRTDTQYF. The DNA for the CDR3 is TGTGCCAGCAGCCCACTAGCGGGAGGGCCAAGGCGTACAGATACGCAGTATTTT.

This clonotype was picked up a small number of times. The chain couples TRBV12-5 to TRBJ2-1; no firm D call. The CDR3 totals 13 residues. Germline V gene lookup returns CDR1 LGHNT and CDR2 FRNRAP. V was clipped by 5 bases and J by 8 bases, with 13 bases between them. CDR3 amino acids: CASGPSWGHEQFF. The CDR3 DNA is TGTGCTAGTGGTCCGTCGTGGGGTCATGAGCAGTTCTTC.

This clonotype showed up many times. The CDR3 nucleotides are TGTGCCAGCAGGGGACTAGCCGATGAGCAGTTCTTC. Translated: CASRGLADEQFF. The chain uses TRBV9 and TRBJ2-1; 9 bases map to TRBD2. Germline V gene lookup returns CDR1 SGDLS and CDR2 YYNGEE. The CDR3 runs to 12 residues. Trimming took 5 bases from V and 8 from J; bases not matched to a gene: 2.

This clonotype was seen repeatedly, ten times or more. The V call is TRBV30, the J call TRBJ2-1; D unclear. Trimming left V 3 bases short and J 0 bases short, with 9 bases between. Germline assignment: CDR1 GTSNPN and CDR2 SVGIG (reference sequence). The CDR3 runs to 14 residues. CDR3 DNA: TGTGCCTGGAGCCTATTGAGCTCCTACAATGAGCAGTTCTTC. Residues: CAWSLLSSYNEQFF. Looking up the rest from reference TRBV30 and TRBJ2-1 gives the full variable domain: SQTIHQWPATLVQPVGSPLSLECTVEGTSNPNLYWYRQAAGRGLQLLFYSVGIGQISSEVPQNLSASRPQDRQFILSSKKLLLSDSGFYLCAWSLLSSYNEQFFGPGTRLTVL.

This clonotype was counted ten times or more. The J gene is TRBJ2-3, the V gene TRBV5-1; TRBD1 might be the D (5 bases). The CDR3 extends over 17 amino acids. V was trimmed by 0 bases and J by 4 bases, leaving 18 bases between them. CDR1 is SGHRS and CDR2 is YFSETQ in the germline V gene. The CDR3 sequence: CASSLALRQNPPDTQYF. Written as DNA, the CDR3 is TGCGCCAGCAGCTTGGCCCTGAGACAGAATCCCCCAGATACGCAGTATTTT.

The rearrangement links TRBV28 to TRBJ2-7; D ambiguous. From germline, CDR1 is MDHEN and CDR2 SYDVKM. V lost 2 bases and J lost 0, with 11 bases in between. The CDR3 sequence is 15 residues long. The CDR3 nucleotides read TGTGCCAGCAGTTTACCCGATCTCACCTCCTACGAGCAGTACTTC. Protein: CASSLPDLTSYEQYF.

Only a few counts were recorded for this clonotype. The J gene is TRBJ2-2, the V gene TRBV15; D is unresolved. The CDR3 spans 15 residues. Trimming left V 0 bases short and J 0 bases short, with 5 bases between. Germline loops: CDR1 LNHNV, CDR2 YYDKDF (reference sequence). The CDR3 loop reads CATSREFTNTGELFF. CDR3 nucleotides: TGTGCCACCAGCAGAGAGTTTACGAACACCGGGGAGCTGTTTTTT.

This clonotype showed up many times. The genes are TRBV2 and TRBJ1-1, with D hard to call. The CDR3 is made up of 12 amino acids. Germline V gene sequence: CDR1 SNHLY, CDR2 FYNNEI. V gave up 9 bases and J gave up 1 base, with 9 bases separating them. The CDR3 reads CARNSENTEAFF. CDR3 sequence (DNA): TGTGCCAGAAACTCAGAGAACACTGAAGCTTTCTTT.

The sample holds many counts of this clonotype. Written as DNA, the CDR3 is TGTGCCAGCTGGCTATCAGGGACTGAAGCTTTCTTT. Translating gives CASWLSGTEAFF. The J gene is TRBJ1-1, the V gene TRBV2; tentatively, D is TRBD1 (5 bases). Between the trimmed V and J ends, which lost 8 bases and 5 bases, there was a span of 12 bases. This CDR3 region has 12 residues. Germline CDR1 is SNHLY and CDR2 is FYNNEI.

The J gene is TRBJ1-1, the V gene TRBV18; D ambiguous. The germline V and J ends were trimmed by 2 bases and 5 bases, with 12 bases remaining between them. The CDR3 spans 14 residues. CDR1 and CDR2 (germline): KGHSH, LQKENI. CDR3 amino acids: CASSPGLGRTEAFF. For the CDR3, the DNA is TGTGCCAGCTCACCAGGACTGGGGAGGACTGAAGCTTTCTTT.

Only a few counts were recorded for this clonotype. The chain employs TRBV20-1 and TRBJ2-3; TRBD2 is a possible D gene (6 bases). The CDR3 consists of 13 residues. The V gene lost 8 bases and the J gene lost 0 bases, with 12 bases spanning the gap. The germline V gene has CDR1 DFQATT and CDR2 SNEGSKA (reference sequence). In DNA, the CDR3 is TGCAGTCTCAACGGGGGTAGCACAGATACGCAGTATTTT. Protein sequence: CSLNGGSTDTQYF.

This clonotype was picked up many times. The gene calls are TRBV18 and TRBJ2-1, with 16 bases lining up with TRBD2. Germline V CDR1 and CDR2: KGHSH, LQKENI. The CDR3 consists of 15 residues. J gave up 8 bases and V 8 bases, and 6 bases lay outside the gene matches. The CDR3 here is CASSPGLAGGDEQFF. For the CDR3, the DNA is TGTGCCAGCAGCCCGGGACTAGCGGGAGGGGATGAGCAGTTCTTC.

This clonotype was counted only a few times. Written as DNA, the CDR3 is TGTGCCACCAGTGCGGGACAGGGCTACAATGAGCAGTTCTTC. It translates to CATSAGQGYNEQFF. The chain combines TRBV24-1 with TRBJ2-1; 9 bases fit TRBD1. This CDR3 is built from 14 residues. The germline V gene has CDR1 KGHDR and CDR2 SFDVKD. The V segment lost 5 bases and the J segment 3 bases; nucleotides outside the gene matches: 1.